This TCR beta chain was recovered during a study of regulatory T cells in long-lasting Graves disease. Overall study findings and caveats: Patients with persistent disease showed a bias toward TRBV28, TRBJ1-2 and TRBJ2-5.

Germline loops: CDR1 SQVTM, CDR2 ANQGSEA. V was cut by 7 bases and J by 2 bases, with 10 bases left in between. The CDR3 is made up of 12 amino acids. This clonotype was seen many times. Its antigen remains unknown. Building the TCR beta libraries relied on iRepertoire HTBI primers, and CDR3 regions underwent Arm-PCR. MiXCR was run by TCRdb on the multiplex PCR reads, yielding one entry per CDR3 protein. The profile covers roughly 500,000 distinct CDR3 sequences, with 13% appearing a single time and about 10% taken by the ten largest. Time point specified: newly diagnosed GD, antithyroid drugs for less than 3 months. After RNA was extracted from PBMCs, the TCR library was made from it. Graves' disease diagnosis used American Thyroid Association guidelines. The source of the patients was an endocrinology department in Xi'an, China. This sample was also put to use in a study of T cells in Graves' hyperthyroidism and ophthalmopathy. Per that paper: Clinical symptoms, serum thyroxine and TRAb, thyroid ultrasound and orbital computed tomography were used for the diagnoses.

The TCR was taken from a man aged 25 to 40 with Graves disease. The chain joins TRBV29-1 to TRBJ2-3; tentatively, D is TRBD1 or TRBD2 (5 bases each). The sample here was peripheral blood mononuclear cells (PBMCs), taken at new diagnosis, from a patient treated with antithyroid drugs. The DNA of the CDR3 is TGCAGCGGGGGACCCTCCACAGATACGCAGTATTTT. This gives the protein CSGGPSTDTQYF.